The 17 T cell receptor beta chains in this list originate from one sample, sequenced in a study of blood T cell repertoires in COVID-19. The table came from immunoSEQ multiplex PCR; TCRdb's copy has only in-frame clones and leaves some out. The top ten hold 2.5% to 3.5% of the sample, which has more than 150,000 clones, around 89% seen once. Specimen: peripheral blood. These receptors all come from a man aged 60 to 75 with acute or convalescent COVID-19.

The rearrangement joins TRBV24-1 to TRBJ2-1, with 7 positions matching TRBD1. The CDR3 is 16 residues long. Per germline, CDR1 KGHDR and CDR2 SFDVKD. The V segment lost 3 bases and the J segment 6 bases; nucleotides outside the gene matches: 10. CDR3 residues: CATSDATGRVFNEQFF. The DNA of the CDR3 is TGTGCCACCAGTGATGCGACAGGGAGAGTATTCAATGAGCAGTTCTTC.

The genes are TRBV6-1 and TRBJ1-4; TRBD1 might be the D (5 bases). Germline CDR1 reads MNHNS; CDR2 reads SASEGT. The CDR3 covers 14 residues. V lost 3 bases and J lost 8, with 13 bases in between. The CDR3 DNA reads TGTGCCAGCAGTGAGGGGGGGGTCGGCGAAAAACTGTTTTTT. Amino acids: CASSEGGVGEKLFF.

This clone was seen only a few times. This chain connects TRBV6-2 or TRBV6-3 to TRBJ1-1; D uncertain. Between the trimmed V and J ends, which lost 1 base and 7 bases, there was a span of 7 bases. From germline, CDR1 is MNHEY and CDR2 SVGEGT. The CDR3 covers 12 residues. The CDR3 protein is CASSYYPGEAFF. Here the CDR3 DNA reads TGTGCCAGCAGTTACTATCCCGGTGAAGCTTTCTTT.

The J gene is TRBJ1-2, the V gene TRBV5-1, with 7 bases identical to TRBD1. The germline V gene encodes CDR1 SGHRS and CDR2 YFSETQ. The CDR3 is made up of 15 amino acids. Trimming at V came to 2 bases and at J to 1 base, leaving 5 bases not matched to a gene. The CDR3 nucleotides read TGCGCCAGCAGCTTAGGACAGGCTCTTAACTATGGCTACACCTTC. Translating it yields CASSLGQALNYGYTF.

CDR3: CASSESTSGLQYF. DNA for the CDR3: TGCGCCAGCAGTGAGTCGACTAGCGGGTTGCAGTATTTT. The chain links TRBV10-2 to TRBJ2-3, with 10 bases that match TRBD2. CDR3 length: 13 residues. With 0 bases clipped from V and 11 bases from J, the junction kept 2 bases outside the gene matches. In germline, CDR1 is WSHSY, CDR2 SAAADI.

V and J are TRBV18 and TRBJ2-1, with 10 nucleotides matching TRBD2. The V segment lost 1 base and the J segment 1 base; nucleotides outside the gene matches: 10. The CDR3 spans 19 residues. Looked up from germline, CDR1 is KGHSH and CDR2 is LQKENI. The chain's CDR3 is CASSPRASGGPGSYNEQFF. In nucleotides, the CDR3 is TGTGCCAGCTCACCACGGGCTAGCGGGGGTCCAGGGTCCTACAATGAGCAGTTCTTC.

The chain combines TRBV18 with TRBJ1-3; 7 positions match TRBD1. The CDR3 has 15 residues. CDR1 and CDR2 (germline): KGHSH, LQKENI. The V and J ends lost 3 bases and 2 bases, in that order; junction bases with no gene match: 4. This CDR3 reads CASSPMDRPGNTIYF. The CDR3 nucleotides read TGTGCCAGCTCACCCATGGACAGGCCTGGAAACACCATATATTTT.

The chain couples TRBV19 to TRBJ2-1; perhaps TRBD2 as D (5 bases). There are 17 residues in the CDR3. Looked up from germline, CDR1 is LNHDA and CDR2 is SQIVND (reference sequence). V was cut by 1 base and J by 0 bases, with 13 bases left in between. The CDR3, as DNA: TGTGCCAGTAGTATAGGGAGGACGGGGTACTCCTACAATGAGCAGTTCTTC. Its translation: CASSIGRTGYSYNEQFF.

This clone was detected only once. The chain uses TRBV9 and TRBJ2-2; 9 nucleotides agree with TRBD2. Looked up from germline, CDR1 is SGDLS and CDR2 is YYNGEE. Trimming at V came to 3 bases and at J to 1 base, leaving 10 bases not matched to a gene. There are 18 residues in the CDR3. CDR3 DNA: TGTGCCAGCAGCGGCCGCGGGGGGGGCCAAAAGAACACCGGGGAGCTGTTTTTT. Amino acids: CASSGRGGGQKNTGELFF.

CDR3 nucleotides: TGTGCCAGCATTACTGATGCAACTAATGAAAAACTGTTTTTT. Translation gives CASITDATNEKLFF. The chain couples TRBV6-5 to TRBJ1-4; D unclear. Germline V gives CDR1 MNHEY, CDR2 SVGAGI. Between the trimmed V and J ends, which lost 7 bases and 0 bases, there was a span of 9 bases. CDR3 length: 14 amino acids.

The chain combines TRBV24-1 with TRBJ1-5; D unresolved. Germline CDR1 KGHDR, CDR2 SFDVKD. Trimming left V 5 bases short and J 7 bases short, with 11 bases between. The CDR3 contains 13 residues. CDR3 residues: CATSVRGNQPQHF. CDR3 sequence (DNA): TGTGCCACCAGTGTAAGAGGAAACCAGCCCCAGCATTTT.

This clone came up a few times. The chain uses TRBV11-2 and TRBJ1-3; tentative D call: TRBD1 (5 bases). The CDR3 consists of 15 residues. Trimming took 5 bases from V and 0 from J, leaving 11 bases between them. Germline CDR1 reads SGHAT; CDR2 reads FQNNGV. The DNA of the CDR3 is TGTGCCAGCAGCACCGGACACCTCTCTGGAAACACCATATATTTT. The encoded protein is CASSTGHLSGNTIYF.

The V and J genes are TRBV6-5 and TRBJ2-7; the D gene is possibly TRBD2 (7 bases). Trimming shortened V by 0 bases and J by 0 bases, and 12 bases separated the two germline ends. This CDR3 contains 16 residues. CDR1 is MNHEY, CDR2 SVGAGI, per germline. The DNA of the CDR3 is TGTGCCAGCAGTTACTCGATCGGGGGGCCCTCCTACGAGCAGTACTTC. It translates to CASSYSIGGPSYEQYF.

The chain employs TRBV19 and TRBJ1-2, with unresolved D. Germline values: CDR1 LNHDA, CDR2 SQIVND (reference sequence). The CDR3 is 14 amino acids. Trimming took off 3 bases at V and 8 bases at J, with 16 bases between the two ends. CDR3 region: CASSISHGGNGYTF. The CDR3 DNA sequence: TGTGCCAGTAGTATTTCCCATGGAGGGAACGGCTACACCTTC.

V and J are TRBV3-1 (or the pseudogene TRBV3-2) and TRBJ1-2; the match to TRBD1 covers 7 bases. The germline gives CDR1 LGHDT, CDR2 YNNKEL (reference sequence). The CDR3 extends over 16 amino acids. Trimming removed 0 bases from V and 7 bases from J; junction bases left unmatched: 11. In DNA form, the CDR3 reads TGTGCCAGCAGCCAAGAAGCATTGAGGGGGCGGGGTGGCTACACCTTC. Residues: CASSQEALRGRGGYTF.

V gene TRBV6-5 combines with J gene TRBJ1-1; no definite D call. The CDR3 sequence is 15 residues long. CDR1 MNHEY and CDR2 SVGAGI come from the germline V gene. Trimming took 0 bases from V and 11 from J, leaving 19 bases between them. The CDR3 nucleotides read TGTGCCAGCAGTTACTCGAGTAAGCGGGCAATGAATGCTTTCTTT. Amino acids: CASSYSSKRAMNAFF.

J is TRBJ1-1 and V is TRBV7-8, with D unresolved. V was trimmed by 2 bases and J by 4 bases, leaving 17 bases between them. This CDR3 has 16 amino acids. Germline V gives CDR1 SGHVS, CDR2 FQNEAQ. The CDR3 is CASSLHDPGMGTEAFF. DNA for the CDR3: TGTGCCAGCAGCTTACATGATCCCGGGATGGGCACTGAAGCTTTCTTT.